Within the sample, the clone carrying this T cell receptor beta chain is medium-sized. Its antigen is not known. The data are from a study of T cells in Graves' hyperthyroidism and ophthalmopathy. General study findings and limits: Also found in blood were most expanded thyroid clonotypes above 0.001.

The CDR3 totals 11 residues. The germline V gene encodes CDR1 DFQATT and CDR2 SNEGSKA (reference sequence). Deletions cut 3 bases from V and 12 bases from J, with 12 bases between. Active moderate-to-severe ophthalmopathy, Clinical Activity Score at least 3, NOSPECS at least 4, under 3 months' duration. Patients were excluded for uncontrolled infection, other autoimmune disease, pregnancy or lactation. PBMCs stemmed from around 10 ml fresh peripheral blood. Amplified TCR beta CDR3 regions derived from RNA transcripts. The study used the HTBI primer set for a first-round RT-PCR of the TCR CDR3. Using its own MiXCR run on the multiplex PCR reads, TCRdb lists one record per CDR3 protein. The data contain 34,000 or so distinct CDR3 sequences, roughly half of them singletons.

The clonotype comes from a woman between 35 and 50 years old with Graves' ophthalmopathy. This chain connects TRBV20-1 to TRBJ2-1; a weak D match, TRBD2 (5 bases). Specimen: blood. Here the CDR3 DNA reads TGCAGTGCTAGTGACGGGGTTTGGCAGTTCTTC. It yields the protein CSASDGVWQFF.